This T cell receptor (beta chain) derives from a study of T-cell memory formation after mild COVID-19. Study information: TCR clusters largely stayed donor specific. The study's findings and limits: In pre-infection memory, a portion of responding clones appeared, which suggested that cross-reactive memory joined.

TCR alpha and TCR beta cDNA libraries carrying sample barcodes and UMIs came from 5'RACE with constant-segment primers. TCRdb fed the 5' RACE reads into MiXCR, producing one record per CDR3 protein. The data show about 390,000 distinct CDR3 sequences, with 20% to 25% seen just once and around 12% held by the top ten. After removal of 2 bases from V and 8 bases from J, the junction contained 6 bases not matched to a gene. The CDR3 is 14 residues long. A word on this clonotype: What it recognizes is unknown.

V and J are TRBV12-3 or TRBV12-4 and TRBJ2-1, with 7 bases aligning to TRBD2. This TCR was recovered from an adult woman who had mild COVID-19 (a few samples of this study predate the infection). Cell type and time point are not known. Sequencing used PBMCs or a T cell subset sorted from them (not recorded which). The CDR3 sequence is CASSLQGGSDEQFF. For the CDR3, the DNA is TGTGCCAGCAGTTTACAAGGCGGGAGCGATGAGCAGTTCTTC.